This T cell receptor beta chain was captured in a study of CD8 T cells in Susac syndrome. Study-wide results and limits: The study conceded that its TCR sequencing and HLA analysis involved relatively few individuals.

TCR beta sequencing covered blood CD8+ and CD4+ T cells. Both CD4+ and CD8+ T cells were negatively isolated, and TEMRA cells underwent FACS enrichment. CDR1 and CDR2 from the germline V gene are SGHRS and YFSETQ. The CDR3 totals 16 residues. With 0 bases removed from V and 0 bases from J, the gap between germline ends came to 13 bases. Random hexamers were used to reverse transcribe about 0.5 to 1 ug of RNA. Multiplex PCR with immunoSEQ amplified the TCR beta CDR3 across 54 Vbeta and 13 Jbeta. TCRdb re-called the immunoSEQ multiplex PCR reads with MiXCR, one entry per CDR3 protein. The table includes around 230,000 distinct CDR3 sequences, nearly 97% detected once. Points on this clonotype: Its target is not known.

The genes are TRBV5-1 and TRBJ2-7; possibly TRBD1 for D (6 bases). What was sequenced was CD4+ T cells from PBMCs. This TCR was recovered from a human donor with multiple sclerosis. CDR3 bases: TGCGCCAGCAGCTTGGCCGGACAGCCGAGCTCCTACGAGCAGTACTTC. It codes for CASSLAGQPSSYEQYF. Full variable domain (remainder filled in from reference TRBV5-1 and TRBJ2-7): KAGVTQTPRYLIKTRGQQVTLSCSPISGHRSVSWYQQTPGQGLQFLFEYFSETQRNKGNFPGRFSGRQFSNSRSEMNVSTLELGDSALYLCASSLAGQPSSYEQYFGPGTRLTVT.